This T cell receptor (beta chain) came from a study of blood T cells in healthy people across ages. This clonotype was seen only a few times. Trimming removed 5 bases at V and 4 bases at J, with 16 bases between. The CDR3 runs to 15 residues. Primed by a sample-barcoded 5' primer and a J-beta primer mix, a second PCR proceeded for roughly 7 to 12 cycles. Each cDNA molecule carried a tag from a template-switch adaptor that contained 12 random nucleotides. TCRdb re-called the 5' RACE reads through MiXCR, storing one row per CDR3 protein. Here the sample spans 1.5 million to 2 million distinct CDR3 sequences, about 50% being singletons.

The specimen sequenced was blood. The chain carries TRBV12-3 or TRBV12-4 and TRBJ2-3; maybe TRBD1 (6 bases). The receptor's source is a woman aged 40 to 50 in good health. The CDR3 reads CASSPNRVSADTQYF. CDR3 bases: TGTGCCAGCAGTCCTAACAGGGTGTCCGCAGATACGCAGTATTTT.